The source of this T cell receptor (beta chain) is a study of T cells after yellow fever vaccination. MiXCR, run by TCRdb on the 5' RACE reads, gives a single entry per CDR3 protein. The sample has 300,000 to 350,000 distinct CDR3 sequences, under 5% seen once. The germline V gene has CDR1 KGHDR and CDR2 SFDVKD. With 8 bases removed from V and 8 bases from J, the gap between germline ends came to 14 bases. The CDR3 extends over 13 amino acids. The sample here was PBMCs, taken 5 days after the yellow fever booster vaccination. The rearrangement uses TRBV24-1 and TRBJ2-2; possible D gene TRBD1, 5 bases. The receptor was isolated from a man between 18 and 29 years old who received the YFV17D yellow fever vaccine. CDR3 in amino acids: CATTDPGAGELFF. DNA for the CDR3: TGTGCCACCACCGATCCTGGGGCTGGGGAGCTGTTTTTT.